Each of the 25 T cell receptor beta chains below was sequenced from the same sample in a study of T cell clonotyping in hematopoietic cell transplantation. TCRdb's table, derived via immunoSEQ multiplex PCR, lists solely in-frame clones and lacks some. This table holds 15,000 to 20,000 clones, 70% to 75% found once. Sequencing used peripheral blood mononuclear cells. These receptors originate from a woman in her fifties or sixties in good health. Some clones in this sample may be carry-over from other donors' samples.

The chain uses TRBV7-9 and TRBJ2-7, with a tentative D call TRBD2 (7 bases). Germline assignment: CDR1 SEHNR and CDR2 FQNEAQ (reference sequence). The CDR3 is made up of 16 amino acids. With 2 bases removed from V and 3 bases from J, the gap between germline ends came to 17 bases. CDR3 nucleotides: TGTGCCAGCAGCTTAATCGTAGGCGGGGGCCGCTACGAGCAGTACTTC. This codes for CASSLIVGGGRYEQYF.

V gene TRBV4-1 combines with J gene TRBJ2-3, with 7 bases aligning to TRBD2. The germline V gene encodes CDR1 MGHRA and CDR2 YSYEKL. Germline trimming cut 4 bases from V and 1 base from J; bases unmatched to any gene: 2. The CDR3 is 14 amino acids. This CDR3 reads CASSLAGGTDTQYF. DNA of the CDR3: TGCGCCAGCAGCCTGGCGGGGGGCACAGATACGCAGTATTTT.

V and J are TRBV9 and TRBJ2-7; D is possibly TRBD1 or TRBD2 (6 bases each). Trimming shortened V by 3 bases and J by 6 bases, and 19 bases separated the two germline ends. The CDR3 has 15 residues. CDR1 and CDR2 from the germline V gene are SGDLS and YYNGEE. CDR3 region: CASSAEGGPWIEQYF. CDR3 nucleotides: TGTGCCAGCAGCGCTGAGGGGGGCCCTTGGATCGAGCAGTACTTC.

This clone was found a few times. The chain is built from TRBV10-1 and TRBJ2-7, with TRBD1 matching 8 bases. CDR3 length: 15 amino acids. Germline V CDR1 and CDR2: WNHNN, SYGVQD (reference sequence). The V gene end was trimmed by 3 bases and the J gene end by 5 bases; junction bases not matched to a gene: 9. The CDR3 nucleotides are TGCGCCAGCAGTGAAGAGACAGGGGTTTTTCACGAGCAGTACTTC. This gives the protein CASSEETGVFHEQYF.

The genes are TRBV9 and TRBJ1-6, with D hard to call. This CDR3 contains 14 residues. V lost 0 bases and J 7 bases, leaving 8 bases between the germline ends. Germline values: CDR1 SGDLS, CDR2 YYNGEE. The CDR3 coding sequence is TGTGCCAGCAGCGTAGCTAGGGAGAATTCACCCCTCCACTTT. This encodes CASSVARENSPLHF.

This clone was seen only a few times. The chain has TRBV29-1 and TRBJ1-1, with a possible D match to TRBD1 (6 bases). V lost 6 bases to trimming and J lost 0 bases, with 8 bases between them. The CDR3 has 12 amino acids. The germline CDR1 and CDR2 sequences are SQVTM and ANQGSEA. Here the CDR3 DNA reads TGCAGCGTCCCAGGGGTGAACACTGAAGCTTTCTTT. It specifies CSVPGVNTEAFF.

The CDR3 coding sequence is TGTGCCAGCAGCGGCCCATTGGGGGGTGGCTACACCTTC. Translated: CASSGPLGGGYTF. The rearrangement links TRBV27 to TRBJ1-2; a possible D gene is TRBD1 (5 bases). Germline V gives CDR1 MNHEY, CDR2 SMNVEV (reference sequence). The CDR3 loop spans 13 amino acids. V gave up 6 bases and J gave up 7 bases, with 15 bases separating them.

The chain combines TRBV29-1 with TRBJ1-2; 11 positions match TRBD1. Trimming removed 3 bases from V and 6 bases from J; junction bases left unmatched: 3. Looked up from germline, CDR1 is SQVTM and CDR2 is ANQGSEA. The CDR3 spans 13 residues. The CDR3 is CSVEGTGGNGYTF. The DNA of the CDR3 is TGCAGCGTTGAGGGGACAGGGGGGAATGGCTACACCTTC.

This chain connects TRBV29-1 to TRBJ1-2; 8 nucleotides align to TRBD1. The CDR3 contains 12 residues. Germline V gene sequence: CDR1 SQVTM, CDR2 ANQGSEA. With V trimmed by 7 bases and J by 5 bases, 6 bases remained unmatched. The CDR3 reads CSGTDREYGYTF. CDR3 nucleotides: TGCAGCGGCACGGACAGGGAGTATGGCTACACCTTC.

The J gene is TRBJ1-6, the V gene TRBV6-5; the match to TRBD1 covers 8 bases. This CDR3 contains 15 residues. CDR1 is MNHEY, CDR2 SVGAGI, per germline. Trimming at V came to 0 bases and at J to 9 bases, leaving 4 bases not matched to a gene. The CDR3 sequence: CASSYSGQGGSPLHF. For the CDR3, the DNA is TGTGCCAGCAGTTACTCCGGACAGGGCGGTTCACCCCTCCACTTT.

This chain links TRBV7-2 with TRBJ2-3; the D is unclear. The V end lost 5 bases, the J end lost 2 bases, and 5 bases lay between the germline ends. Germline V lookup: CDR1 SGHTA, CDR2 FQGNSA. The CDR3 has 12 amino acids. This CDR3 is CASSQYTDTQYF. CDR3 DNA sequence: TGTGCCAGCAGCCAATACACAGATACGCAGTATTTT.

The chain is built from TRBV29-1 and TRBJ1-2; perhaps TRBD1 as D (5 bases). Germline loops: CDR1 SQVTM, CDR2 ANQGSEA. The CDR3 totals 13 residues. V was cut by 4 bases and J by 3 bases, with 12 bases left in between. CDR3 nucleotide sequence: TGCAGCGTTGGGACGGGACGGGACTATGGCTACACCTTC. This sequence encodes CSVGTGRDYGYTF.

In its sample, this clone was seen once. The rearrangement joins TRBV5-4 to TRBJ2-1, with 9 bases fitting TRBD2. Germline V gene lookup returns CDR1 SGHNT and CDR2 YYREEE (reference sequence). The CDR3 is 15 amino acids. After removal of 0 bases from V and 9 bases from J, the junction contained 7 bases not matched to a gene. CDR3 bases: TGTGCCAGCAGCTTGGAGCTAGCGGGAACCGGTGAGCAGTTCTTC. Its protein product is CASSLELAGTGEQFF.

Concerning this clone itself: The germline gene is not matched at one end of the junction; a read error may be the cause. The V gene is TRBV19, the J gene TRBJ2-7; D is perhaps TRBD2 (6 bases). The CDR3 runs 11 residues. Germline assignment: CDR1 LNHDA and CDR2 SQIVND (reference sequence). In nucleotides, the CDR3 is TGTGCCAGTAGCTCACGCGGGGAGCAGTGCTTC. This encodes CASSSRGEQCF. Full variable domain (remainder filled in from reference TRBV19 and TRBJ2-7): DGGITQSPKYLFRKEGQNVTLSCEQNLNHDAMYWYRQDPGQGLRLIYYSQIVNDFQKGDIAEGYSVSREKKESFPLTVTSAQKNPTAFYLCASSSRGEQCFGPGTRLTVT.

This chain connects TRBV10-3 to TRBJ2-3; TRBD2 agrees at 10 bases. Germline assignment: CDR1 ENHRY and CDR2 SYGVKD. Trimming cost V 9 bases and J 4 bases; bases outside gene matches: 7. CDR3 length: 14 residues. Here the CDR3 DNA reads TGTGCCATTTCCAGCGGGAGGGCCGCAGATACGCAGTATTTT. This sequence encodes CAISSGRAADTQYF.

The J gene is TRBJ1-2, the V gene TRBV28, with 9 bases fitting TRBD1. The CDR3 is made up of 12 amino acids. J was trimmed by 7 bases and V by 9 bases; bases with no gene match: 6. The germline gives CDR1 MDHEN, CDR2 SYDVKM. CDR3 nucleotides: TGTGCCAGTACGACAGGGGGAAGTGGCTACACCTTC. Its translation is CASTTGGSGYTF.

This clone has just a few counts. The chain has TRBV7-8 and TRBJ1-5; D gene ambiguous. This CDR3 contains 16 residues. Germline V gives CDR1 SGHVS, CDR2 FQNEAQ. Trimming cost V 0 bases and J 2 bases, with 11 bases left between them. The CDR3 loop reads CASSLAEARGNQPQHF. The CDR3 region has the DNA TGTGCCAGCAGCTTAGCGGAGGCTAGGGGCAATCAGCCCCAGCATTTT.

The V and J genes are TRBV5-1 and TRBJ1-1; D is undetermined. CDR1 is SGHRS and CDR2 is YFSETQ in the germline V gene. This CDR3 is 13 amino acids long. The V gene lost 0 bases and the J gene lost 6 bases, with 9 bases spanning the gap. The CDR3, as DNA: TGCGCCAGCAGCTTGGGGGAGTCGGCTGAAGCTTTCTTT. Protein sequence: CASSLGESAEAFF.

V gene TRBV6-5 combines with J gene TRBJ1-4, with 10 bases matching TRBD1. The CDR3 has 14 amino acids. J was trimmed by 8 bases and V by 5 bases; bases with no gene match: 5. The germline V gene has CDR1 MNHEY and CDR2 SVGAGI. The chain's CDR3 is CASSGDRGVEKLFF. In DNA form, the CDR3 reads TGTGCCAGCAGTGGGGACAGGGGAGTCGAAAAACTGTTTTTT.

The chain combines TRBV5-6 with TRBJ1-1; 8 nucleotides match TRBD1. Germline trimming cut 3 bases from V and 1 base from J; bases unmatched to any gene: 8. Germline values: CDR1 SGHDT, CDR2 YYEEEE. This CDR3 has 16 amino acids. CDR3 amino acids: CASSSGQVNWNTEAFF. The CDR3 DNA reads TGTGCCAGCAGCTCGGGACAGGTAAATTGGAACACTGAAGCTTTCTTT.

This clone was recorded once. The CDR3 DNA follows: TGTGCCAGCAGCCTGTTGGGGAGAAGCGGGGGTGCAGATACGCAGTATTTT. Protein sequence: CASSLLGRSGGADTQYF. The chain is built from TRBV7-2 and TRBJ2-3, with TRBD2 identical over 8 bases. The length of the CDR3 is 17 residues. Germline V lookup: CDR1 SGHTA, CDR2 FQGNSA. The J segment lost 4 bases and the V segment lost 5 bases, leaving 14 bases of the junction unmatched. Full variable domain (rest looked up from reference TRBV7-2 and TRBJ2-3): GAGVSQSPSNKVTEKGKDVELRCDPISGHTALYWYRQSLGQGLEFLIYFQGNSAPDKSGLPSDRFSAERTGGSVSTLTIQRTQQEDSAVYLCASSLLGRSGGADTQYFGPGTRLTVL.

The rearrangement links TRBV5-4 to TRBJ2-3; D is possibly TRBD2 (6 bases). CDR1 is SGHNT, CDR2 YYREEE, per germline (reference sequence). V dropped 2 bases and J dropped 2 bases, with 12 bases sitting between them. This CDR3 contains 15 residues. The CDR3 sequence is CASSFQRAPTDTQYF. Written as DNA, the CDR3 is TGTGCCAGCAGCTTTCAGCGGGCGCCCACAGATACGCAGTATTTT.

There are a few counts of this clone. The chain carries TRBV5-8 and TRBJ1-2; 8 bases agree with TRBD1. The CDR3 has 16 amino acids. Unmatched junction bases numbered 10, after V lost 1 base and J lost 5 bases. Germline assignment: CDR1 SGHTS and CDR2 YDEGEE. The CDR3 spells CASSLKGQAGVYGYTF. The CDR3 nucleotides read TGTGCCAGCAGCTTGAAGGGACAGGCCGGGGTATATGGCTACACCTTC.

The chain joins TRBV15 to TRBJ2-7; D not certain. The length of the CDR3 is 13 residues. The V and J ends lost 4 bases and 6 bases respectively, with 13 bases between them. CDR1 is LNHNV and CDR2 is YYDKDF in the germline V gene (reference sequence). The CDR3 loop is CATSMTETGEQYF. CDR3 DNA sequence: TGTGCCACCAGCATGACGGAAACGGGCGAGCAGTACTTC.

V gene TRBV4-1 combines with J gene TRBJ2-1; D not resolved. Germline CDR1 MGHRA, CDR2 YSYEKL. This CDR3 comprises 16 residues. V lost 0 bases and J 9 bases, leaving 18 bases between the germline ends. CDR3 sequence (DNA): TGCGCCAGCAGCCAAGATCCCCTATCCTTGGGCGTTGAGCAGTTCTTC. It yields the protein CASSQDPLSLGVEQFF.